The 21 T cell receptor beta chains listed next were all sequenced from one sample in a study of blood T cell repertoires in COVID-19. Method: immunoSEQ multiplex PCR; TCRdb's copy keeps in-frame clones and lacks some. The sample shows roughly 220,000 clones, roughly 84% of them seen only once. The sample taken for sequencing was peripheral blood. The source is a man aged 30 to 45 with active or convalescent COVID-19.

This chain connects TRBV5-6 to TRBJ1-4; TRBD1 aligns across 9 bases. The germline V gene has CDR1 SGHDT and CDR2 YYEEEE. Trimming took 3 bases from V and 6 from J; bases not matched to a gene: 3. The CDR3 is 14 residues long. The CDR3 bases are TGTGCCAGCAGCTCTTACAGGGGGCATGAAAAACTGTTTTTT. It yields the protein CASSSYRGHEKLFF.

This clone was observed a few times. The gene calls are TRBV28 and TRBJ1-1; D is undetermined. The CDR3 spans 12 residues. The V end was cut by 4 bases, the J end by 8 bases, with 11 bases between. Per the germline V gene, CDR1 is MDHEN and CDR2 is SYDVKM. The CDR3 bases are TGTGCCAGCAGTTCCGCTTTTGCGGAAGCTTTCTTT. Translation gives CASSSAFAEAFF.

The V call is TRBV18, the J call TRBJ2-7, with TRBD1 matching over 9 bases. With 3 bases clipped from V and 0 bases from J, the junction kept 0 bases outside the gene matches. Germline values: CDR1 KGHSH, CDR2 LQKENI. This CDR3 comprises 14 residues. The CDR3 sequence is CASSPDRGSYEQYF. DNA for the CDR3: TGTGCCAGCTCACCGGACAGGGGCTCCTACGAGCAGTACTTC.

This clone was found once. V usage is TRBV5-8 and J usage is TRBJ1-1; 11 bases align to TRBD1. Per germline, CDR1 SGHTS and CDR2 YDEGEE. V shed 4 bases, J shed 1 base, and the junction held 6 bases outside the gene matches. The CDR3 is 16 residues long. The CDR3 nucleotides read TGTGCCAGCAGCACGGGACAGGGGGAGCGGAACACTGAAGCTTTCTTT. Translation: CASSTGQGERNTEAFF.

The rearrangement uses TRBV5-1 and TRBJ1-3; D perhaps matches TRBD1 (6 bases). The CDR3 length is 20 residues. Looked up from germline, CDR1 is SGHRS and CDR2 is YFSETQ. The germline V and J ends were trimmed by 3 bases and 0 bases, with 25 bases remaining between them. The CDR3 DNA reads as TGCGCCAGCAGCTCGACGGTAATAGGGGGAACGGGTTCCTCTGGAAACACCATATATTTT. This translates into CASSSTVIGGTGSSGNTIYF.

There are a few counts of this clone. V and J are TRBV2 and TRBJ1-5; possibly TRBD1 for D (6 bases). From germline, CDR1 is SNHLY and CDR2 FYNNEI. The CDR3 loop spans 15 amino acids. V was cut by 6 bases and J by 4 bases, with 16 bases left in between. In DNA form, the CDR3 reads TGTGCCAGCAGGGGTCAGGGGTTAAGGAATCAGCCCCAGCATTTT. This sequence encodes CASRGQGLRNQPQHF.

This CDR3 reads CSVAMAGGPVDTQYF. In DNA form, the CDR3 reads TGCAGCGTGGCAATGGCGGGAGGGCCGGTAGATACGCAGTATTTT. The chain joins TRBV29-1 to TRBJ2-3, with TRBD2 matching 9 bases. CDR1 is SQVTM and CDR2 is ANQGSEA in the germline V gene. Trimming at V came to 6 bases and at J to 5 bases, leaving 12 bases not matched to a gene. This CDR3 is built from 15 residues.

V gene TRBV27 combines with J gene TRBJ1-1; 10 bases are shared with TRBD1. Germline CDR1 and CDR2: MNHEY and SMNVEV (reference sequence). V shed 2 bases, J shed 4 bases, and the junction held 7 bases outside the gene matches. This CDR3 is 16 amino acids long. The CDR3 reads CASSLLPGTGATEAFF. In nucleotides, the CDR3 is TGTGCCAGCAGTTTACTCCCCGGGACAGGGGCCACTGAAGCTTTCTTT.

The V and J genes are TRBV5-6 and TRBJ1-3; D perhaps matches TRBD1 (5 bases). The germline V gene encodes CDR1 SGHDT and CDR2 YYEEEE. This CDR3 has 15 amino acids. Trimming stripped 4 bases from V and 3 bases from J, with 14 bases between. The CDR3 bases are TGTGCCAGCAGCCTGGAGGGGAAGGGTGGAAACACCATATATTTT. Translating gives CASSLEGKGGNTIYF. The entire variable domain, with the rest obtained from reference TRBV5-6 and TRBJ1-3, is as follows: DAGVTQSPTHLIKTRGQQVTLRCSPKSGHDTVSWYQQALGQGPQFIFQYYEEEERQRGNFPDRFSGHQFPNYSSELNVNALLLGDSALYLCASSLEGKGGNTIYFGEGSWLTVV.

V and J are TRBV11-1 and TRBJ2-7; 8 positions match TRBD2. V shed 3 bases and J 6 bases; nucleotides not matched to a gene: 4. Germline V gene data show CDR1 as SGHAT and CDR2 as FQDESV (reference sequence). This CDR3 is built from 13 residues. The CDR3 DNA is TGTGCCAGCAGCTTGGGACTAGGACTCGAGCAGTACTTC. Its protein product is CASSLGLGLEQYF.

This sequence joins TRBV28 and TRBJ1-6; D may be TRBD1 (5 bases). CDR1 is MDHEN, CDR2 SYDVKM, per germline. V was clipped by 7 bases and J by 7 bases, with 20 bases between them. The CDR3 spans 16 residues. The CDR3 DNA is TGTGCCAGCAAATTTACCCAGGGAGGGGCAAATTCACCCCTCCACTTT. Protein product: CASKFTQGGANSPLHF.

This chain connects TRBV5-5 to TRBJ1-1; TRBD1 aligns across 8 bases. Germline V gene sequence: CDR1 SGHKS, CDR2 YYEKEE (reference sequence). V was pared by 5 bases and J by 7 bases, with 10 bases of the junction left unmatched. The length of the CDR3 is 14 residues. CDR3 region: CASSYGTGGIEAFF. CDR3 bases: TGTGCCAGCAGTTACGGTACAGGGGGAATTGAAGCTTTCTTT.

The chain has TRBV15 and TRBJ1-5; D not resolved. This CDR3 is built from 13 residues. The ends were cut back, 0 bases at V and 7 bases at J, with 7 bases in the middle. In germline, CDR1 is LNHNV, CDR2 YYDKDF (reference sequence). DNA for the CDR3: TGTGCCACCAGCAGAGATCGTGTGCAGCCCCAGCATTTT. Its protein is CATSRDRVQPQHF.

The chain links TRBV3-1 (or the pseudogene TRBV3-2) to TRBJ2-7, with D maybe TRBD2 (7 bases). The CDR3 has 12 amino acids. Germline CDR1 LGHDT, CDR2 YNNKEL (reference sequence). The V end was cut by 8 bases, the J end by 7 bases, with 15 bases between. The CDR3 coding sequence is TGTGCCAGCGGGGGGGCAGGGCGAGAGCAGTACTTC. It specifies CASGGAGREQYF.

The V gene is TRBV19, the J gene TRBJ2-1, with D possibly being TRBD2 (6 bases). With 1 base removed from V and 7 bases from J, the gap between germline ends came to 14 bases. Germline CDR1 and CDR2: LNHDA and SQIVND (reference sequence). The CDR3 length is 15 residues. The CDR3 region is CASSIGSGLGNEQFF. The DNA of the CDR3 is TGTGCCAGTAGTATAGGTAGCGGACTGGGAAATGAGCAGTTCTTC.

The V and J genes are TRBV5-8 and TRBJ1-4; 7 bases match TRBD1. From germline, CDR1 is SGHTS and CDR2 YDEGEE. This CDR3 contains 15 residues. V was pared by 4 bases and J by 8 bases, with 11 bases of the junction left unmatched. The CDR3 here is CASSITQGIGEKLFF. The CDR3 DNA reads as TGTGCCAGCAGCATAACACAGGGGATAGGGGAAAAACTGTTTTTT. Full variable domain (missing parts from reference TRBV5-8 and TRBJ1-4): EAGVTQSPTHLIKTRGQQATLRCSPISGHTSVYWYQQALGLGLQFLLWYDEGEERNRGNFPPRFSGRQFPNYSSELNVNALELEDSALYLCASSITQGIGEKLFFGSGTQLSVL.

This clone has more than one count but fewer than ten. The V call is TRBV19, the J call TRBJ1-3; a weak D match, TRBD1 (6 bases). Germline-derived CDR1 and CDR2 are LNHDA and SQIVND (reference sequence). Trimming left V 6 bases short and J 1 base short, with 10 bases between. The CDR3 is 14 amino acids. The CDR3 protein is CASRPQGSGNTIYF. The CDR3 nucleotides are TGTGCCAGTAGGCCGCAGGGGTCTGGAAACACCATATATTTT. The full variable domain, in which reference TRBV19 and TRBJ1-3 provide the parts outside the CDR3, is DGGITQSPKYLFRKEGQNVTLSCEQNLNHDAMYWYRQDPGQGLRLIYYSQIVNDFQKGDIAEGYSVSREKKESFPLTVTSAQKNPTAFYLCASRPQGSGNTIYFGEGSWLTVV.

The chain joins TRBV7-9 to TRBJ2-3; D not resolved. In germline, CDR1 is SEHNR, CDR2 FQNEAQ (reference sequence). The CDR3 contains 13 residues. The ends were cut back, 4 bases at V and 0 bases at J, with 5 bases in the middle. The CDR3 is CASSSTSTDTQYF. The CDR3 DNA is TGTGCCAGCAGCTCTACTAGCACAGATACGCAGTATTTT.

In this sample, this clone turned up once. The J gene is TRBJ1-1, the V gene TRBV3-1 (or the pseudogene TRBV3-2), with D unclear. The CDR3 is 14 amino acids. With 3 bases removed from V and 0 bases from J, the gap between germline ends came to 8 bases. In germline, CDR1 is LGHDT, CDR2 YNNKEL (reference sequence). CDR3 in DNA: TGTGCCAGCAGCCAGTGGCCCATGAACACTGAAGCTTTCTTT. Translated, it gives CASSQWPMNTEAFF.

Concerning this clone: One end of the junction is discordant with germline, which a read error may explain. This chain joins TRBV7-8 and TRBJ2-7; D unresolved. The length of the CDR3 is 14 residues. Germline V lookup: CDR1 SGHVS, CDR2 FQNEAQ. CDR3 region: CASSVATITYEQYF. CDR3 bases: TGTGCCAGCAGCGTAGCAACAATCACCTACGAGCAGTACTTC.

This chain connects TRBV2 to TRBJ1-2, with 8 bases aligning to TRBD1. Germline trimming cut 2 bases from V and 5 bases from J; bases unmatched to any gene: 4. CDR3 size: 14 residues. In germline, CDR1 is SNHLY, CDR2 FYNNEI. CDR3 in DNA: TGTGCCAGCAGTGAACAGGGGGCTACGTATGGCTACACCTTC. Its protein is CASSEQGATYGYTF.